The rows below give T cell receptor beta chains drawn from one sample of a study of blood T cell repertoires in COVID-19. Clones were read by immunoSEQ multiplex PCR, and TCRdb kept only the in-frame ones, dropping some. The data show roughly 180,000 clones, approximately 84% seen once. What was sequenced was peripheral blood. These receptors all stem from a human donor in a cohort sampled during active COVID-19. The conserved cysteine and the conserved F or W are not part of the CDR3 here. Size is stated for part of the rows, as once, few or many counts, or as a class when the clone is expanded.

abundance: NA
j_gene: TRBJ2-7
v_gene: TRBV7-2
CDR3aa: ASSPSGYEQY

abundance: NA
j_gene: TRBJ2-1
v_gene: TRBV6-1
CDR3aa: ASSELTGNEQF

abundance: NA
j_gene: TRBJ1-3
v_gene: TRBV5-1
CDR3aa: ASSFYTGTGGPGNTIY

abundance: NA
j_gene: TRBJ1-2
v_gene: TRBV5-1
CDR3aa: ASSPRTGSYYGYT

abundance: NA
j_gene: TRBJ2-2
v_gene: TRBV7-9
CDR3aa: ASSLVSGTSGGTGELF

abundance: NA
j_gene: TRBJ2-7
v_gene: TRBV9
CDR3aa: ASSVEAGGPYEQY

abundance: NA
j_gene: TRBJ2-5
v_gene: TRBV5-4
CDR3aa: ASSRGPGGTQY

abundance: NA
j_gene: TRBJ2-3
v_gene: TRBV7-2
CDR3aa: ASSLLLAGDTDTQY

abundance: NA
j_gene: TRBJ1-4
v_gene: TRBV4-1
CDR3aa: ASNPAGTGALTNEKLF

abundance: few
j_gene: TRBJ1-2
v_gene: TRBV2
CDR3aa: ASSSANRAGYT

abundance: few
j_gene: TRBJ1-6
v_gene: TRBV5-1
CDR3aa: ASSPGETGSHSPLH

abundance: few
j_gene: TRBJ1-3
v_gene: TRBV27
CDR3aa: ASSLSGGFGNTIY

abundance: few
j_gene: TRBJ1-3
v_gene: TRBV19
CDR3aa: ASSPYGASGNTIY

abundance: NA
j_gene: TRBJ1-2
v_gene: TRBV27
CDR3aa: ASSPDRVDYGYT

abundance: NA
j_gene: TRBJ1-1
v_gene: TRBV9
CDR3aa: ASSVTGGSEAF

abundance: few
j_gene: TRBJ2-7
v_gene: TRBV7-9
CDR3aa: ASSLMSGGTYEQY

abundance: NA
j_gene: TRBJ2-6
v_gene: TRBV5-1
CDR3aa: ASSLELTSSGANVLT

abundance: few
j_gene: TRBJ1-1
v_gene: TRBV4-1
CDR3aa: ASSQGPRGRNTEAF

abundance: once
j_gene: TRBJ2-7
v_gene: TRBV11-2
CDR3aa: ASSPPPIAGYRNEQY

abundance: NA
j_gene: TRBJ2-1
v_gene: TRBV6-1
CDR3aa: ASSEVSDEQF

abundance: NA
j_gene: TRBJ2-7
v_gene: TRBV11-2
CDR3aa: ASSLGEGAYEQY

abundance: NA
j_gene: TRBJ2-4
v_gene: TRBV18
CDR3aa: ASSTTSGGLAKNIQY

abundance: NA
j_gene: TRBJ2-7
v_gene: TRBV4-2
CDR3aa: ASSQDPGGGLSPYEQY

abundance: NA
j_gene: TRBJ1-4
v_gene: TRBV10-3
CDR3aa: AISEYREYNEKLF

abundance: NA
j_gene: TRBJ2-5
v_gene: TRBV6-5
CDR3aa: ASRGGVQETQY

abundance: NA
j_gene: TRBJ2-3
v_gene: TRBV7-6
CDR3aa: ASSARAGTDTQY

abundance: once
j_gene: TRBJ2-7
v_gene: TRBV6-5
CDR3aa: ASRGIAEHEQY

abundance: NA
j_gene: TRBJ1-1
v_gene: TRBV5-1
CDR3aa: ASSLGNSALSGAF

abundance: NA
j_gene: TRBJ1-2
v_gene: TRBV6-5
CDR3aa: ASRRSQNYGYT

abundance: NA
j_gene: TRBJ1-5
v_gene: TRBV3-1/TRBV3-2
CDR3aa: ASSQESGANQPQH

abundance: NA
j_gene: TRBJ2-1
v_gene: TRBV5-4
CDR3aa: ASSYRQGAWDEQF

abundance: NA
j_gene: TRBJ2-3
v_gene: TRBV7-3
CDR3aa: ASSPKLGGDTQY

abundance: NA
j_gene: TRBJ1-1
v_gene: TRBV12-5
CDR3aa: ASGLGDRGLTEAF

abundance: NA
j_gene: TRBJ2-1
v_gene: TRBV3-1/TRBV3-2
CDR3aa: ASSQVKGLVIRQDNEQF

abundance: NA
j_gene: TRBJ2-3
v_gene: TRBV14
CDR3aa: ASSHLPTGPNLPDTQY

abundance: few
j_gene: TRBJ1-3
v_gene: TRBV2
CDR3aa: ASRRERGNTIY

abundance: NA
j_gene: TRBJ1-2
v_gene: TRBV19
CDR3aa: ASSPTRGYGYT

abundance: NA
j_gene: TRBJ2-7
v_gene: TRBV19
CDR3aa: ASSYTDRAYEQY

abundance: NA
j_gene: TRBJ2-1
v_gene: TRBV9
CDR3aa: ASSGGPHYRARVVHEQF

abundance: NA
j_gene: TRBJ2-7
v_gene: TRBV12-3/TRBV12-4
CDR3aa: ASSPSGSYEQY

abundance: NA
j_gene: TRBJ1-2
v_gene: TRBV5-4
CDR3aa: ASSQPTGGTTYGYT

abundance: NA
j_gene: TRBJ1-6
v_gene: TRBV19
CDR3aa: ASSGQTYNSPLH

abundance: NA
j_gene: TRBJ1-4
v_gene: TRBV4-1
CDR3aa: ASSPGPGTGVEKLF

abundance: NA
j_gene: TRBJ1-4
v_gene: TRBV2
CDR3aa: ASIRGVLNREKLF

abundance: NA
j_gene: TRBJ1-2
v_gene: TRBV19
CDR3aa: ASMGQGVLFANYGYT

abundance: NA
j_gene: TRBJ2-5
v_gene: TRBV10-3
CDR3aa: AISEGLAGGLQETQY

abundance: NA
j_gene: TRBJ1-2
v_gene: TRBV19
CDR3aa: ASSIIGTGLHFNYGYT

abundance: NA
j_gene: TRBJ1-2
v_gene: TRBV9
CDR3aa: ASSEGQGRYSGYT

abundance: NA
j_gene: TRBJ1-3
v_gene: TRBV5-1
CDR3aa: ASSPGQVSSGNTIY

abundance: NA
j_gene: TRBJ1-1
v_gene: TRBV5-1
CDR3aa: ASNRVSGNTEAF

abundance: NA
j_gene: TRBJ2-5
v_gene: TRBV2
CDR3aa: ASTGGAAGETQY

abundance: NA
j_gene: TRBJ1-2
v_gene: TRBV5-1
CDR3aa: ASSSGTGADGYT